This entry is about one T cell receptor beta chain. Primed by a sample-barcoded 5' primer and a J-beta primer mix, a second PCR proceeded for about 6 to 12 cycles. TCRdb re-called the 5' RACE reads with MiXCR, one entry per CDR3 protein. The table has over 750,000 distinct CDR3 sequences, roughly 25% seen once; the top ten hold 8% to 10%. The data are from a study of blood T cells in healthy people across ages. Trimming took 3 bases from V and 0 from J, leaving 13 bases between them. This CDR3 contains 15 residues. Germline V gives CDR1 SGHRS, CDR2 YFSETQ. The same data also contributed to another study, on T cells of mothers and their children.

The sequence came from a boy under 18 in good health. Sequencing was performed on blood. The V and J genes are TRBV5-1 and TRBJ2-7, with TRBD1 as a possible D gene (6 bases). For the CDR3, the DNA is TGCGCCAGCAGCTCCGACAGGACTTTCTCCTACGAGCAGTACTTC. Translated, it gives CASSSDRTFSYEQYF. Full variable domain (remainder filled in from reference TRBV5-1 and TRBJ2-7): KAGVTQTPRYLIKTRGQQVTLSCSPISGHRSVSWYQQTPGQGLQFLFEYFSETQRNKGNFPGRFSGRQFSNSRSEMNVSTLELGDSALYLCASSSDRTFSYEQYFGPGTRLTVT.